Sequencing of this T cell receptor (beta chain) was carried out in a study of cytomegalovirus exposure and HLA in healthy donors. Study overall: Around 85 million unique TCRs from HLA-typed donors were held in an early data release.

Overall study results and limits: An apparent linkage of common viral pathogens to several of the most significant clusters emerged in a later analysis.

Use of 60 Vbeta and 13 Jbeta primers characterized the PCR. TCRdb's copy holds only in-frame clones and misses some; the assay was immunoSEQ multiplex PCR. The sample contains over 150,000 clones, around 75% of which appear only once. In the case of this clone: Its antigen is undetermined.

The germline V gene has CDR1 SGHRS and CDR2 YFSETQ. The CDR3 loop spans 16 amino acids. The V segment lost 4 bases and the J segment 0 bases; nucleotides outside the gene matches: 9. Input material: PBMCs. This sequence originates from a male donor in good health and CMV-seronegative. V is TRBV5-1 and J is TRBJ1-1; 7 positions match TRBD1. CDR3 residues: CASSGRDRDMNTEAFF. The CDR3 nucleotides are TGCGCCAGCAGCGGGCGGGACAGAGATATGAACACTGAAGCTTTCTTT. Variable domain in full (rest from reference TRBV5-1 and TRBJ1-1): KAGVTQTPRYLIKTRGQQVTLSCSPISGHRSVSWYQQTPGQGLQFLFEYFSETQRNKGNFPGRFSGRQFSNSRSEMNVSTLELGDSALYLCASSGRDRDMNTEAFFGQGTRLTVV.